The clone carrying this T cell receptor beta chain turned up a few times. Its antigen remains unidentified. This CDR3 comprises 15 residues. Trimming took 6 bases from V and 0 from J, leaving 14 bases between them. Germline V gives CDR1 SNHLY, CDR2 FYNNEI. When sampled, the donors appeared nominally healthy, though they likely had unrecorded immune exposures. The sample comes from a study of cytomegalovirus exposure and HLA in healthy donors. Study-wide results and caveats: Association of a missense DCLRE1C variant with TCR beta V- and J-gene trimming was reported in a later analysis.

The PCR made use of 60 Vbeta and 13 Jbeta primers. Sequencing was performed with immunoSEQ multiplex PCR; in TCRdb, only in-frame clones are kept and a portion is missing. The sample gives roughly 200,000 clones, approximately 85% of which show up once; approximately 2.4% is in the top ten. This sequence joins TRBV2 and TRBJ1-2, with a tentative D call TRBD1 (5 bases). This TCR derives from a woman in her forties or fifties in good health and CMV-seronegative. Sequencing was done on a sample of PBMCs. Here the CDR3 reads CASRRDLVPNYGYTF. CDR3 nucleotide sequence: TGTGCCAGCAGGCGGGACCTCGTCCCTAACTATGGCTACACCTTC.